Below, 10 T cell receptor beta chains from the same sample are listed, as sequenced in a study of blood T cell repertoires in COVID-19. Repertoires were generated with immunoSEQ multiplex PCR, while TCRdb's copy carries only in-frame clones and drops some. This sample has about 240,000 clones; about 80% occur once, and the top ten carry 3.3%. Sequenced sample: peripheral blood. These receptors all come from a woman of 80 years or more with acute or convalescent COVID-19.

This chain links TRBV5-4 with TRBJ1-1; the D gene is possibly TRBD1 (6 bases). This CDR3 is built from 14 residues. V was pared by 5 bases and J by 1 base, with 12 bases between. The germline CDR1 and CDR2 sequences are SGHNT and YYREEE (reference sequence). The DNA for the CDR3 is TGTGCCAGCAGTCTACAGGGTAAGAACACTGAAGCTTTCTTT. Amino acid sequence: CASSLQGKNTEAFF.

This chain links TRBV2 with TRBJ2-7; D unresolved. Germline CDR1 SNHLY, CDR2 FYNNEI. The CDR3 totals 12 residues. V was shortened by 6 bases and J by 1 base, with 7 bases between the two germline ends. In nucleotides, the CDR3 is TGTGCCAGCAGAATTAGATCCTACGAGCAGTACTTC. It encodes CASRIRSYEQYF. The entire variable domain, with the rest obtained from reference TRBV2 and TRBJ2-7, is as follows: EPEVTQTPSHQVTQMGQEVILRCVPISNHLYFYWYRQILGQKVEFLVSFYNNEISEKSEIFDDQFSVERPDGSNFTLKIRSTKLEDSAMYFCASRIRSYEQYFGPGTRLTVT.

The V gene is TRBV7-2, the J gene TRBJ1-1; 7 bases align to TRBD1. Unmatched junction bases numbered 6, after V lost 1 base and J lost 4 bases. CDR3 size: 15 residues. Germline V gives CDR1 SGHTA, CDR2 FQGNSA. CDR3 sequence: CASSLEFGQATEAFF. CDR3 sequence (DNA): TGTGCCAGCAGCTTAGAGTTTGGACAGGCCACTGAAGCTTTCTTT.

This clone occurred once. The rearrangement links TRBV20-1 to TRBJ2-5; D gene unclear. The CDR3 has 11 amino acids. The germline V and J ends were trimmed by 4 bases and 2 bases, with 5 bases remaining between them. The V gene's germline CDR1 is DFQATT and CDR2 SNEGSKA (reference sequence). The CDR3 region has the DNA TGCAGTGCTATCCCACAAGAGACCCAGTACTTC. Translated, it gives CSAIPQETQYF.

The rearrangement joins TRBV3-1 (or the pseudogene TRBV3-2) to TRBJ1-2, with D uncertain. Looked up from germline, CDR1 is LGHDT and CDR2 is YNNKEL (reference sequence). This CDR3 spans 15 amino acids. Trimming shortened V by 1 base and J by 5 bases, and 14 bases separated the two germline ends. The CDR3 DNA follows: TGTGCCAGCAGCCAAGGTCAGGCCGCCGCTTATGGCTACACCTTC. This codes for CASSQGQAAAYGYTF.

Ten or more counts support this clone. The chain combines TRBV5-1 with TRBJ2-7; the D gene is possibly TRBD1 (6 bases). Germline CDR1 SGHRS, CDR2 YFSETQ. V lost 1 base to trimming and J lost 6 bases, with 14 bases between them. This CDR3 comprises 14 residues. The chain's CDR3 is CASSLQLEGGEQYF. CDR3 DNA sequence: TGCGCCAGCAGCTTGCAGCTAGAAGGGGGCGAGCAGTACTTC.

The chain is built from TRBV19 and TRBJ1-5; 7 bases agree with TRBD1. Germline CDR1 LNHDA, CDR2 SQIVND (reference sequence). The J segment lost 2 bases and the V segment lost 3 bases, leaving 7 bases of the junction unmatched. The CDR3 totals 16 residues. CDR3 amino acids: CASSMEDRVGNQPQHF. The CDR3 DNA sequence: TGTGCCAGTAGTATGGAAGACAGGGTTGGCAATCAGCCCCAGCATTTT.

The CDR3 reads CASSYPTGFAGEQYF. Written as DNA, the CDR3 is TGTGCCAGCAGTTACCCCACAGGGTTCGCCGGCGAGCAGTACTTC. The rearrangement links TRBV6-2 or TRBV6-3 to TRBJ2-7; tentative D call: TRBD1 (6 bases). The germline V gene encodes CDR1 MNHEY and CDR2 SVGEGT. Trimming removed 2 bases from V and 6 bases from J, with 17 bases in between. The CDR3 is 15 amino acids.

V usage is TRBV7-9 and J usage is TRBJ2-7; TRBD1 agrees at 7 bases. Trimming cost V 5 bases and J 5 bases; bases outside gene matches: 3. The CDR3 loop spans 12 amino acids. CDR1 and CDR2 from the germline V gene are SEHNR and FQNEAQ (reference sequence). The CDR3 protein is CASSRGPDEQYF. Written as DNA, the CDR3 is TGTGCCAGCAGCAGGGGGCCCGACGAGCAGTACTTC.

This clone was seen just once. The rearrangement links TRBV19 to TRBJ1-6; no definite D call. The CDR3 runs to 15 residues. V was clipped by 3 bases and J by 6 bases, with 12 bases between them. Germline V CDR1 and CDR2: LNHDA, SQIVND (reference sequence). The CDR3 loop reads CASSMNSLGNSPLHF. The CDR3 coding sequence is TGTGCCAGTAGTATGAACAGCTTGGGTAATTCACCCCTCCACTTT.